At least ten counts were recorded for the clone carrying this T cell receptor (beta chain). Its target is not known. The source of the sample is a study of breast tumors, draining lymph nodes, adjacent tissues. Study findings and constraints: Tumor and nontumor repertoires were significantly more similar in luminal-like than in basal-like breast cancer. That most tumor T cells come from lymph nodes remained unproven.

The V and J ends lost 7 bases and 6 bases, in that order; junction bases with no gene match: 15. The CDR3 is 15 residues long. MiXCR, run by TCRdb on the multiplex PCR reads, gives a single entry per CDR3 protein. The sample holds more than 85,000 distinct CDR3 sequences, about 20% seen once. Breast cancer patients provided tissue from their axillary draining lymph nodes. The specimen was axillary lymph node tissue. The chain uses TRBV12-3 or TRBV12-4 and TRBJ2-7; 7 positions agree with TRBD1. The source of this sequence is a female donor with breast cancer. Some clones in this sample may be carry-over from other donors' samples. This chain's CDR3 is CASTRDRAAFSEQYF. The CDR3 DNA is TGTGCCAGCACCAGAGACAGGGCTGCTTTCTCCGAGCAGTACTTC.